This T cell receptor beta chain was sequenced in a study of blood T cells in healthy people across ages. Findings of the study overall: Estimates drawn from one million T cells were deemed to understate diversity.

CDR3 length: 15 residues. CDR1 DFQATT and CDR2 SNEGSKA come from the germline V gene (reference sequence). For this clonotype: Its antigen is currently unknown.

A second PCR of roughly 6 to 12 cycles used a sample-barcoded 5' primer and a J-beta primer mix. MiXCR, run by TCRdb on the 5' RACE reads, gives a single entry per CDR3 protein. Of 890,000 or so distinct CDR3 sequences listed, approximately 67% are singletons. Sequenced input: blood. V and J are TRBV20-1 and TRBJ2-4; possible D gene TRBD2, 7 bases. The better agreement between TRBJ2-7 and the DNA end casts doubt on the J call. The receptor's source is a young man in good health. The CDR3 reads CSARERGGGPYEQYF. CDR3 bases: TGCAGTGCTAGAGAAAGGGGCGGGGGCCCTTACGAGCAGTACTTC.